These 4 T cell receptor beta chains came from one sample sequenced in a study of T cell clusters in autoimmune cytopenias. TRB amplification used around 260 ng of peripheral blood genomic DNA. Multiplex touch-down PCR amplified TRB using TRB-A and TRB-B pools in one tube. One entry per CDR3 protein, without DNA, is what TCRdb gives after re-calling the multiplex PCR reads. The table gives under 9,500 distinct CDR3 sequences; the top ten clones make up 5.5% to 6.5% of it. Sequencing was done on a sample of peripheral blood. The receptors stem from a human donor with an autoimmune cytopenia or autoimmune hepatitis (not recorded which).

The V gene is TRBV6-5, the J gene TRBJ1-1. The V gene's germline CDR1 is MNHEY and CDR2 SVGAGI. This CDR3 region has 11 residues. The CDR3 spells CASKDAFEAFF.

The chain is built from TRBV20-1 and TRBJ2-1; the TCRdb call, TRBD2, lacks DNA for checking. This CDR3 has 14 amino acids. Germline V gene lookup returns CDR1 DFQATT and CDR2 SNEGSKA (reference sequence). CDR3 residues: CSASAGGSYNEQFF.

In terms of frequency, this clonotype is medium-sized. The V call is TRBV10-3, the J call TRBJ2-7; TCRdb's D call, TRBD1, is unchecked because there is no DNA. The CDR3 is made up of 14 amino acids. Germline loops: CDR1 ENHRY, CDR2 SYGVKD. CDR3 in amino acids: CAISAGTNRDEQYF.

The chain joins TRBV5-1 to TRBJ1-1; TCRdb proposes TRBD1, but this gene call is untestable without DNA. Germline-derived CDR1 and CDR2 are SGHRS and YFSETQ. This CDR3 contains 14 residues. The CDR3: CASSADSQSTEAFF.